This T cell receptor beta chain was documented in a study of T cell responses to AZD1222 COVID-19 vaccine. On this clone: Its matching antigen is unknown. Additional DNA sequences in this sample encode the identical CDR3.

Method: immunoSEQ multiplex PCR; TCRdb's copy keeps in-frame clones and lacks some. The sample records roughly 120,000 clones, 92% being singletons. The ends were cut back, 6 bases at V and 4 bases at J, with 10 bases in the middle. Per the germline V gene, CDR1 is KGHSH and CDR2 is LQKENI. This CDR3 contains 13 residues. The study, taken as a whole, reports: Only six people who got AZD1222 tested seropositive at baseline. The study sampled repertoires only after the peak T cell response. Vaccine-associated CD4 TCRs spanned spike, dominant at 160-218 and 743-854.

The TCR was taken from an adult who received the AZD1222 COVID-19 vaccine. Sequenced material: peripheral blood, taken 28 days after the second AZD1222 dose. The V gene is TRBV18, the J gene TRBJ1-5; D gene ambiguous. The CDR3 is CASSPGRNQPQHF. DNA for the CDR3: TGTGCCAGCTCCCCCGGACGGAATCAGCCCCAGCATTTT.